One and the same sample provided the 3 T cell receptor beta chains below, sequenced in a study of Graves' ophthalmopathy and Graves' hyperthyroidism. Amplification targeted the TCR beta CDR3 regions, with RNA transcripts as the source material. RT-PCR with HTBI primers came first, then second-round multiplex PCR. TCRdb analysed the multiplex PCR reads with MiXCR anew, one entry per CDR3 protein. The table has almost 750,000 distinct CDR3 sequences, roughly two fifths seen once. Sequencing was carried out using peripheral blood. Source of these receptors: an adult man with Graves' ophthalmopathy.

To note about this clonotype: At one end, the junction sequence differs from germline, possibly due to a read error. The chain recombines TRBV13 with TRBJ2-5; TRBD2 matches 13 bases. Germline lookup yields CDR1 PRHDT and CDR2 FYEKMQ (reference sequence). The CDR3 has 17 amino acids. CDR3 in DNA: TGTGCCAGCAGCCTAGGACTAGCGGGAGCACGTCCAGAGACCCAGTACTTC. Its translation: CASSLGLAGARPETQYF.

This sequence joins TRBV24-1 and TRBJ2-5; D is possibly TRBD1 or TRBD2 (5 bases each). CDR1 KGHDR and CDR2 SFDVKD come from the germline V gene. CDR3 length equals 14 residues. The germline V and J ends were trimmed by 2 bases and 4 bases, with 10 bases remaining between them. Here the CDR3 reads CATSDWGSLETQYF. CDR3 sequence (DNA): TGTGCCACCAGTGATTGGGGGAGTTTAGAGACCCAGTACTTC.

This clonotype was detected a few times. CDR3 in amino acids: CASSSSQGGGVMFSPLHF. The CDR3 region has the DNA TGTGCCAGCAGCTCCTCCCAAGGGGGGGGAGTTATGTTTTCACCCCTCCACTTT. V and J are TRBV7-9 and TRBJ1-6; possibly TRBD1 for D (6 bases). The V and J ends lost 4 bases and 9 bases respectively, with 25 bases between them. From germline, CDR1 is SEHNR and CDR2 FQNEAQ (reference sequence). CDR3 size: 18 residues.